A single sample is the source of the 16 T cell receptor beta chains below, sequenced in a study of CD8+ T cells in alopecia areata. Following extraction, RNA underwent reverse transcription to cDNA, which served as the sequencing template. Method: immunoSEQ multiplex PCR; TCRdb's copy keeps in-frame clones and lacks some. The table includes under 350,000 clones, roughly 60% detected once. Treatment noted: oral pan-JAK inhibitor, 5-10 mg twice daily. Material: CD4+ T cells sorted from blood, obtained at week 24, from a patient treated with tofacitinib. The receptors were sampled from a human donor with alopecia areata.

J is TRBJ1-1 and V is TRBV7-6; D unresolved. Germline CDR1 reads SGHVS; CDR2 reads FNYEAQ. The V end lost 2 bases, the J end lost 5 bases, and 9 bases lay between the germline ends. The CDR3 has 13 amino acids. The CDR3 reads CASSLKRETEAFF. The CDR3 DNA follows: TGTGCCAGCAGCTTAAAAAGGGAGACTGAAGCTTTCTTT.

The chain couples TRBV6-6 to TRBJ1-5; no clear D gene. V was cut by 1 base and J by 4 bases, with 8 bases left in between. CDR1 and CDR2 from the germline V gene are MNHNY and SVGAGI (reference sequence). The CDR3 has 14 residues. Here the CDR3 DNA reads TGTGCCAGCAGTTACTTTCGCGGAAATCAGCCCCAGCATTTT. Protein: CASSYFRGNQPQHF.

This clone was seen once. CDR3 region: CATSRGGLGETQYF. The DNA for the CDR3 is TGTGCCACCAGCAGAGGAGGCCTCGGAGAGACCCAGTACTTC. The rearrangement links TRBV15 to TRBJ2-5; D unresolved. Germline V gives CDR1 LNHNV, CDR2 YYDKDF (reference sequence). V was trimmed by 1 base and J by 4 bases, leaving 10 bases between them. The CDR3 has 14 residues.

This clone showed up just a few times. The chain employs TRBV5-4 and TRBJ2-6; 7 bases are shared with TRBD2. V lost 2 bases to trimming and J lost 3 bases; unmatched junction nucleotides: 11. The CDR3 is made up of 18 amino acids. Germline-derived CDR1 and CDR2 are SGHNT and YYREEE (reference sequence). The CDR3 reads CASSFTRESVFGANVLTF. The CDR3, as DNA: TGTGCCAGCAGCTTTACGCGGGAGTCCGTATTTGGGGCCAACGTCCTGACTTTC.

This chain joins TRBV5-1 and TRBJ1-1, with D possibly being TRBD1 (5 bases). The CDR3 consists of 14 residues. Trimming stripped 1 base from V and 1 base from J, with 8 bases between. In germline, CDR1 is SGHRS, CDR2 YFSETQ. The CDR3 coding sequence is TGCGCCAGCAGCTTGCAGGGCCCGAACACTGAAGCTTTCTTT. It codes for CASSLQGPNTEAFF.

This clone was picked up a small number of times. The V gene is TRBV5-1, the J gene TRBJ2-1; D may be TRBD2 (5 bases). The CDR3 is 11 residues long. V was trimmed by 4 bases and J by 9 bases, leaving 8 bases between them. Germline CDR1 and CDR2: SGHRS and YFSETQ. In nucleotides, the CDR3 is TGCGCCAGCAGCACCGGGATTGAGCAGTTCTTC. Protein sequence: CASSTGIEQFF.

This clone is deemed medium-sized. The chain recombines TRBV10-2 with TRBJ2-3; the D is unclear. This CDR3 is built from 11 residues. Germline lookup yields CDR1 WSHSY and CDR2 SAAADI. V lost 2 bases, J lost 7 bases, and 4 bases lay in between. DNA for the CDR3: TGCGCCAGCAGTGAGCGGAATACGCAGTATTTT. This sequence encodes CASSERNTQYF.

The rearrangement joins TRBV9 to TRBJ1-3; D not resolved. Germline CDR1 is SGDLS and CDR2 is YYNGEE. This CDR3 has 17 amino acids. Trimming left V 0 bases short and J 0 bases short, with 13 bases between. The CDR3 sequence is CASSVAQDRDSGNTIYF. The CDR3 nucleotides read TGTGCCAGCAGCGTAGCCCAGGATCGGGACTCTGGAAACACCATATATTTT.

J is TRBJ2-1 and V is TRBV30; 9 bases are a match to TRBD1. Germline CDR1 is GTSNPN and CDR2 is SVGIG (reference sequence). This CDR3 has 14 residues. Trimming removed 2 bases from V and 8 bases from J; junction bases left unmatched: 7. The CDR3 loop reads CAWSRTGEGDEQFF. As DNA, the CDR3 is TGTGCCTGGAGTCGGACAGGGGAAGGAGATGAGCAGTTCTTC. Together with reference TRBV30 and TRBJ2-1, the CDR3 gives the full variable domain: SQTIHQWPATLVQPVGSPLSLECTVEGTSNPNLYWYRQAAGRGLQLLFYSVGIGQISSEVPQNLSASRPQDRQFILSSKKLLLSDSGFYLCAWSRTGEGDEQFFGPGTRLTVL.

J is TRBJ2-3 and V is TRBV20-1; D gene unclear. Trimming stripped 0 bases from V and 5 bases from J, with 3 bases between. This CDR3 region has 11 residues. Germline V CDR1 and CDR2: DFQATT, SNEGSKA (reference sequence). CDR3 sequence (DNA): TGCAGTGCTAGAGATCAAGATACGCAGTATTTT. This encodes CSARDQDTQYF.

This clone was observed a few times. V gene TRBV7-2 combines with J gene TRBJ2-4, with D maybe TRBD2 (6 bases). The CDR3 is made up of 16 amino acids. Germline CDR1 and CDR2: SGHTA and FQGNSA. The germline V and J ends were trimmed by 2 bases and 1 base, with 12 bases remaining between them. This CDR3 is CASSLPQGLAKNIQYF. CDR3 DNA: TGTGCCAGCAGCTTACCGCAGGGACTCGCCAAAAACATTCAGTACTTC.

This clone occurred a few times. The chain combines TRBV7-2 with TRBJ2-1; 9 bases line up with TRBD2. This CDR3 has 17 amino acids. Germline V gene sequence: CDR1 SGHTA, CDR2 FQGNSA. V dropped 4 bases and J dropped 9; count of bases not matched to a gene: 16. The CDR3 region is CASSSQPPGRGGSEQFF. The CDR3 DNA reads TGTGCCAGCAGCTCTCAGCCCCCGGGGCGGGGGGGCAGTGAGCAGTTCTTC. The full variable domain, its missing parts supplied by reference TRBV7-2 and TRBJ2-1, is GAGVSQSPSNKVTEKGKDVELRCDPISGHTALYWYRQSLGQGLEFLIYFQGNSAPDKSGLPSDRFSAERTGGSVSTLTIQRTQQEDSAVYLCASSSQPPGRGGSEQFFGPGTRLTVL.

In this sample, this clone turned up a few times. CDR3 amino acids: CASSLGVGHQPQHF. The CDR3 nucleotides read TGCGCCAGCAGCCTCGGAGTGGGGCATCAGCCCCAGCATTTT. The chain couples TRBV5-1 to TRBJ1-5; maybe TRBD1 (5 bases). Germline V gene lookup returns CDR1 SGHRS and CDR2 YFSETQ. This CDR3 is 14 amino acids long. Trimming stripped 4 bases from V and 5 bases from J, with 13 bases between. Based on the CDR3 plus reference TRBV5-1 and TRBJ1-5, the full variable domain is KAGVTQTPRYLIKTRGQQVTLSCSPISGHRSVSWYQQTPGQGLQFLFEYFSETQRNKGNFPGRFSGRQFSNSRSEMNVSTLELGDSALYLCASSLGVGHQPQHFGDGTRLSIL.

This clone was seen only a few times. This same CDR3 is encoded by further DNA sequences in the sample. This sequence joins TRBV6-5 and TRBJ2-5; D remains unclear. The ends were cut back, 6 bases at V and 4 bases at J, with 12 bases in the middle. The CDR3 consists of 13 residues. CDR1 is MNHEY and CDR2 is SVGAGI in the germline V gene. CDR3 residues: CASSYRGRETQYF. Written as DNA, the CDR3 is TGTGCCAGCAGCTATAGAGGCCGAGAGACCCAGTACTTC.

This clone has a handful of counts. The chain has TRBV4-3 and TRBJ2-2; D may be TRBD1 (6 bases). Looked up from germline, CDR1 is LGHNA and CDR2 is YSLEER. V lost 5 bases and J lost 2, with 9 bases in between. This CDR3 has 14 residues. CDR3 residues: CASSKTGNTGELFF. The CDR3 region has the DNA TGCGCCAGCAGCAAGACAGGCAACACCGGGGAGCTGTTTTTT.

J is TRBJ1-2 and V is TRBV28; D uncertain. CDR3 length: 15 amino acids. Germline-derived CDR1 and CDR2 are MDHEN and SYDVKM. V lost 4 bases, J lost 4 bases, and 16 bases lay in between. CDR3 in amino acids: CASSSLTPEGYGYTF. The DNA for the CDR3 is TGTGCCAGCAGTTCCTTGACACCTGAAGGCTATGGCTACACCTTC.